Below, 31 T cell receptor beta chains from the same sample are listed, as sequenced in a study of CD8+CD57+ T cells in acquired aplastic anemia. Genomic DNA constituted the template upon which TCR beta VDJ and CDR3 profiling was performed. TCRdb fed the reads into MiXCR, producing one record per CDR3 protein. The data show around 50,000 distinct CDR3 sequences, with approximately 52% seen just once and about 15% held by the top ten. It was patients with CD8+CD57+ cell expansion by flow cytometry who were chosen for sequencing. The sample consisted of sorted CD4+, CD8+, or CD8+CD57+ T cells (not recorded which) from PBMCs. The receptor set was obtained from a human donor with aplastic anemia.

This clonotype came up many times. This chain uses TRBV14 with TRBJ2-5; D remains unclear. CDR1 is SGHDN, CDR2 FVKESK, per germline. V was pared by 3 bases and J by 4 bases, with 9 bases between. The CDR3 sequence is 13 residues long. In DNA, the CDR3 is TGTGCCAGCAGCCAGGAGTTTGGAGAGACCCAGTACTTC. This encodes CASSQEFGETQYF. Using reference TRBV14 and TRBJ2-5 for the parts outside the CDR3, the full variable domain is EAGVTQFPSHSVIEKGQTVTLRCDPISGHDNLYWYRRVMGKEIKFLLHFVKESKQDESGMPNNRFLAERTGGTYSTLKVQPAELEDSGVYFCASSQEFGETQYFGPGTRLLVL.

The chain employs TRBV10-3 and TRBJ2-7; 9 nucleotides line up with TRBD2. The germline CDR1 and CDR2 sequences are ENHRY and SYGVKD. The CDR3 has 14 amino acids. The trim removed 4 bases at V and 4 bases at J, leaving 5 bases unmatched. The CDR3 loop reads CAISGGSGGYEQYF. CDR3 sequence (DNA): TGTGCCATCAGTGGGGGTAGCGGGGGATACGAGCAGTACTTC.

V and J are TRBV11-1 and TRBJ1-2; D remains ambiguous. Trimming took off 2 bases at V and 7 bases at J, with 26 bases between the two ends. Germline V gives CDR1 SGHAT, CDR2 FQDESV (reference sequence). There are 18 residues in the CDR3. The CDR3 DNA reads TGTGCCAGCAGCTTACGAAGGTCGCAGGTCGGTGGTCTCGGTGGCTACACCTTC. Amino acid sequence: CASSLRRSQVGGLGGYTF.

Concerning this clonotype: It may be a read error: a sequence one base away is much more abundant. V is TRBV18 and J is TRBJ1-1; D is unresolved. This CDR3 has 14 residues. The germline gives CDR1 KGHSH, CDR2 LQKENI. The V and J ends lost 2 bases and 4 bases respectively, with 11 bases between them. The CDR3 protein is CASSPAGATTEAFF. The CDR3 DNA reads TGTGCCAGCTCACCAGCGGGTGCGACCACTGAAGCTTTCTTT.

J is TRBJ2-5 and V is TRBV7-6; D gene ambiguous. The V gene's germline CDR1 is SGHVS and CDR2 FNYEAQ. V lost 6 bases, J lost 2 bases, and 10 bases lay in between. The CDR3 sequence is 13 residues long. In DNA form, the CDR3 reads TGTGCCAGCAGAAGAATGGAGCAAGAGACCCAGTACTTC. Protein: CASRRMEQETQYF.

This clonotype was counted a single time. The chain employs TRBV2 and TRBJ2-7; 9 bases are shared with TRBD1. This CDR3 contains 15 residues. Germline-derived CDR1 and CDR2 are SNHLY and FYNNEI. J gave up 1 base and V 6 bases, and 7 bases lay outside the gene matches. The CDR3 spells CASSPRDRESYEQYF. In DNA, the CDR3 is TGTGCCAGCAGCCCCCGGGACAGGGAATCCTACGAGCAGTACTTC.

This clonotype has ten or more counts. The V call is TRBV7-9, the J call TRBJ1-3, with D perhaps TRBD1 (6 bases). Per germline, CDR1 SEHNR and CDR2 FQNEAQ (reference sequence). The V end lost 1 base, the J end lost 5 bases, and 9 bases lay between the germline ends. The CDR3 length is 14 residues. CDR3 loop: CASSLGGLRNTIYF. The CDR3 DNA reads TGTGCCAGCAGCTTAGGGGGGCTGCGAAACACCATATATTTT.

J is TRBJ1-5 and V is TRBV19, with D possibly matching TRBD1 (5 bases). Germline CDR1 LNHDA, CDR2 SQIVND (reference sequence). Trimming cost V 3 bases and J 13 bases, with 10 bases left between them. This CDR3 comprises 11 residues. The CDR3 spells CASSMSRGQHF. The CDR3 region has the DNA TGTGCCAGTAGTATGTCCCGGGGGCAGCATTTT.

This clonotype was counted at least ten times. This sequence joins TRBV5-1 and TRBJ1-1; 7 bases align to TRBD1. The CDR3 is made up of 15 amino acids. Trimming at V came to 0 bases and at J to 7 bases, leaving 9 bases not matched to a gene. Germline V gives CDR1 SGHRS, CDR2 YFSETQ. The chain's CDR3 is CASSLVGGASDEAFF. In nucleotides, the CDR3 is TGCGCCAGCAGCTTGGTAGGGGGCGCCTCTGATGAAGCTTTCTTT.

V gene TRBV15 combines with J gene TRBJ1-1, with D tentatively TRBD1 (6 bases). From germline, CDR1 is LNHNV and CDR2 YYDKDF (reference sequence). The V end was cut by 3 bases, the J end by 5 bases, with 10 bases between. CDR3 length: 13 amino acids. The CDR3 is CATSSEGGTEAFF. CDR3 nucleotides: TGTGCCACCAGCAGTGAGGGGGGGACTGAAGCTTTCTTT.

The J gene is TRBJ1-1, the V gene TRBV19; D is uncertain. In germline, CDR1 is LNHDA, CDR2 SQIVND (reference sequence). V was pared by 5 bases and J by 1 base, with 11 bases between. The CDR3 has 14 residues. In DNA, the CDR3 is TGTGCCAGTAGTTATGCCTCCGCGAACACTGAAGCTTTCTTT. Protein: CASSYASANTEAFF.

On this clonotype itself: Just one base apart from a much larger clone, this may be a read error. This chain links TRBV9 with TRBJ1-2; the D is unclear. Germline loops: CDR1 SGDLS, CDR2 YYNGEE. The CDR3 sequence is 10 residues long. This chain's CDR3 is CASSKGGYAF. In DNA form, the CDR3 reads TGTGCCAGCAGTAAGGGTGGCTACGCCTTC.

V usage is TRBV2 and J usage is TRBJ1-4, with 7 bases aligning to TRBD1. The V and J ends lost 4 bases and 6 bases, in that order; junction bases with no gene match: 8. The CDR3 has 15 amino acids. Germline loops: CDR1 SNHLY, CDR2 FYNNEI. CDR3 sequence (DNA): TGTGCCAGCAGTGCGACAGGGATTGTGGATGAAAAACTGTTTTTT. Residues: CASSATGIVDEKLFF.

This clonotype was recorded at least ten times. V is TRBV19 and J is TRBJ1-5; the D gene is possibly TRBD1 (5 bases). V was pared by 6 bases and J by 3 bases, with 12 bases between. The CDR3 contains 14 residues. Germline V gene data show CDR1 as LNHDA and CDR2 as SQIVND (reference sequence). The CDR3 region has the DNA TGTGCCAGTAGCCCGACAGCATTCAATCAGCCCCAGCATTTT. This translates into CASSPTAFNQPQHF. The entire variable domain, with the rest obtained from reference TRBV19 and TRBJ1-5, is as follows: DGGITQSPKYLFRKEGQNVTLSCEQNLNHDAMYWYRQDPGQGLRLIYYSQIVNDFQKGDIAEGYSVSREKKESFPLTVTSAQKNPTAFYLCASSPTAFNQPQHFGDGTRLSIL.

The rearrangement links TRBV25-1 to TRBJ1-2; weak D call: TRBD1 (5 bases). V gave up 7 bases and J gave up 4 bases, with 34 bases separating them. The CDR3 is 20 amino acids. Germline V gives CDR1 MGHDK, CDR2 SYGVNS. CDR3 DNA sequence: TGTGCCAGCAACATACCGTTCCCTGTGGGGCAGGGAAGAAAACCCTATGGCTACACCTTC. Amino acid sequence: CASNIPFPVGQGRKPYGYTF.

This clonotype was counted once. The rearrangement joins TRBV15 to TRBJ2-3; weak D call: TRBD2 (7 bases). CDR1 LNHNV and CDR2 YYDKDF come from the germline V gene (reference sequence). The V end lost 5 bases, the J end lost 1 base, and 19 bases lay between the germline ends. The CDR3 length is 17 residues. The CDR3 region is CATSSQGRGRGTDTQYF. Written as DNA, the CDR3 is TGTGCCACCAGCTCCCAGGGGAGGGGACGCGGCACAGATACGCAGTATTTT.

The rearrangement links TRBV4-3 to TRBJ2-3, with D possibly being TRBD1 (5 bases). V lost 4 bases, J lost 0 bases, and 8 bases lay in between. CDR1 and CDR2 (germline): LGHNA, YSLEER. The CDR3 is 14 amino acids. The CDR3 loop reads CASSRAGSTDTQYF. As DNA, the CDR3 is TGCGCCAGCAGCCGGGCAGGGAGCACAGATACGCAGTATTTT.

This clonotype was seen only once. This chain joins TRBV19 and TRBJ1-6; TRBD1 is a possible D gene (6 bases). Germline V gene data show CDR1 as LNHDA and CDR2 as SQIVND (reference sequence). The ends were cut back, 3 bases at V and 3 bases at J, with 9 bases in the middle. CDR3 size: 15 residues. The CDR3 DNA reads TGTGCCAGTAGTATGGGGGGCAACTATAATTCACCCCTCCACTTT. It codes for CASSMGGNYNSPLHF.

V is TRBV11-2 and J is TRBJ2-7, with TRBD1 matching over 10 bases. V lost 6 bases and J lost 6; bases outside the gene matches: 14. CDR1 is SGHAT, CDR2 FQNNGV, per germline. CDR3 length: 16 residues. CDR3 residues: CASSPRAGTGVIEQYF. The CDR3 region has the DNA TGTGCCAGCAGTCCTCGCGCTGGGACAGGGGTCATCGAGCAGTACTTC.

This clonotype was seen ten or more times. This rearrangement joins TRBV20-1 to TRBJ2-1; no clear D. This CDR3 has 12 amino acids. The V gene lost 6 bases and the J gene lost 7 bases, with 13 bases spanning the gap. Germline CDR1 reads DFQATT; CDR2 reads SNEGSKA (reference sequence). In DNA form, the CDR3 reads TGCAGTGCCCGTCCCGGCATAAATGAGCAGTTCTTC. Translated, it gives CSARPGINEQFF.

Written as DNA, the CDR3 is TGTGCCATATTATCGGGGGCTGAGCAGTACTTC. Translation gives CAILSGAEQYF. This sequence joins TRBV10-3 and TRBJ2-7, with D perhaps assigned TRBD1 or TRBD2 (6 bases each). The CDR3 contains 11 residues. In germline, CDR1 is ENHRY, CDR2 SYGVKD. V was pared by 9 bases and J by 7 bases, with 13 bases between.

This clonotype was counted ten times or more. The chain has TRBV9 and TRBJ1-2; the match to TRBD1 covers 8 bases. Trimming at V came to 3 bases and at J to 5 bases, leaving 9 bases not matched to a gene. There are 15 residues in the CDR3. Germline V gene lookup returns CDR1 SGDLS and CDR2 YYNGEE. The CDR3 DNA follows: TGTGCCAGCAGCGCACCCACAGGGGGTCGGTATGGCTACACCTTC. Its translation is CASSAPTGGRYGYTF.

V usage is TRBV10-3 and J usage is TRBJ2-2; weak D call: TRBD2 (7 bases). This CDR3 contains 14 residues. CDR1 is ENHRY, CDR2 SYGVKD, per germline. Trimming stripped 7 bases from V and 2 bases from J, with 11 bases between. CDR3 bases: TGTGCCATCACGGGGGGCGATAACACCGGGGAGCTGTTTTTT. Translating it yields CAITGGDNTGELFF.

DNA of the CDR3: TGTGCCAGCAGCGCACGGGACAGGGGCAATGAGCAGTTCTTC. Translated: CASSARDRGNEQFF. This chain links TRBV14 with TRBJ2-1; 10 bases map to TRBD1. V shed 5 bases, J shed 6 bases, and the junction held 4 bases outside the gene matches. This CDR3 spans 14 amino acids. From germline, CDR1 is SGHDN and CDR2 FVKESK. Based on the CDR3 plus reference TRBV14 and TRBJ2-1, the full variable domain is EAGVTQFPSHSVIEKGQTVTLRCDPISGHDNLYWYRRVMGKEIKFLLHFVKESKQDESGMPNNRFLAERTGGTYSTLKVQPAELEDSGVYFCASSARDRGNEQFFGPGTRLTVL.

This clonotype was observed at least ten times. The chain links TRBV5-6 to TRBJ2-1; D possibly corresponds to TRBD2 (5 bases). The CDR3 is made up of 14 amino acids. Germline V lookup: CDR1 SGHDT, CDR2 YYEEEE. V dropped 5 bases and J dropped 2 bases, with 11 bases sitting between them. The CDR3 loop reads CASRGDGPYNEQFF. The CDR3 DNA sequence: TGTGCCAGCAGGGGAGACGGACCCTACAATGAGCAGTTCTTC.

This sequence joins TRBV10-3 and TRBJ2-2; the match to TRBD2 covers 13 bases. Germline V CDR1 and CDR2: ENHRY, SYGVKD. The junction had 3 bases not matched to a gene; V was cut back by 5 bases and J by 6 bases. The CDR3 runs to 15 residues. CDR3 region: CAISSGLAGAGELFF. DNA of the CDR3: TGTGCCATCAGTTCTGGACTAGCGGGGGCCGGGGAGCTGTTTTTT.

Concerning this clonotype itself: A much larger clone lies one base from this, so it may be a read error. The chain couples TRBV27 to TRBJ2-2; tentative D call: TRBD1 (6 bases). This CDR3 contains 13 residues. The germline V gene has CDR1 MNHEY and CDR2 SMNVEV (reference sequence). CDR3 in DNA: TGTGCCAGCAGTTCGTCAGGGGCCGGGGAGCTGTCTTTT. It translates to CASSSSGAGELSF.

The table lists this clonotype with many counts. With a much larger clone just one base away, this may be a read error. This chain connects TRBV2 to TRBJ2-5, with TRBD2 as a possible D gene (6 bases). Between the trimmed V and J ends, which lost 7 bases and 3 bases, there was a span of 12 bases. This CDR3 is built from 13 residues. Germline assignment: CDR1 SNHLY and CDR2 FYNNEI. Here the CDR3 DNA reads TGTGCCAGCACCTCTCCGGGGGAAGAGACCCAGTACTTC. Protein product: CASTSPGEETQYF.

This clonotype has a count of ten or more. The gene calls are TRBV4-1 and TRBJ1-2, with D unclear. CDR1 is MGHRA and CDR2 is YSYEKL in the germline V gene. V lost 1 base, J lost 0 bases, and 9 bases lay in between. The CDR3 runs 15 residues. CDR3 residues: CASSQVPDSNYGYTF. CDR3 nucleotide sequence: TGCGCCAGCAGCCAAGTGCCAGACTCTAACTATGGCTACACCTTC.

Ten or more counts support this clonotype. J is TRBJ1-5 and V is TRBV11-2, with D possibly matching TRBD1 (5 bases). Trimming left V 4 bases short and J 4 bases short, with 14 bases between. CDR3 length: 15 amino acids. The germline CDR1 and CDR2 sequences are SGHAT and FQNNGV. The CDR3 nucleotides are TGTGCCAGCAGCTCCGGAAGGGGTGGGAATCAGCCCCAGCATTTT. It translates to CASSSGRGGNQPQHF.

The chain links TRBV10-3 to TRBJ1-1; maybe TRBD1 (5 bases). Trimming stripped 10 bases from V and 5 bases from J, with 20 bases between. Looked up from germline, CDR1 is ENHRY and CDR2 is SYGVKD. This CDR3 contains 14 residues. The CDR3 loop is CASTDPGVGTEAFF. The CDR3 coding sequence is TGTGCCAGTACGGACCCGGGGGTAGGGACTGAAGCTTTCTTT.